Here is one TCR beta chain with its context. Antigen: not known. Donation came from healthy HIV-negative adults that had no recent acute infections or vaccinations. Division of CD4+ cells produced a CD45RA+ naive subset and a CD45RA-negative memory subset. The CDR3 loop spans 16 amino acids. Unmatched junction bases numbered 3, after V lost 3 bases and J lost 0 bases. Germline lookup yields CDR1 SGHAT and CDR2 FQNNGV. This entry belongs to a study of shared clonotypes between healthy human individuals. The study's findings and limits: All-four-donor shared clonotypes had higher generation probabilities than non-shared clonotypes did.

Once extracted for a subset, genomic DNA was divided evenly among several immunoSEQ plates. Measured with immunoSEQ multiplex PCR; TCRdb has only the in-frame clones, and not every one. The data hold some 650,000 clones, with around 97% observed a single time. The V and J genes are TRBV11-2 and TRBJ2-3, with 10 positions matching TRBD2. Sequencing was performed on naive CD4+ T cells sorted from blood. Subset meaning: CD45RA+ positively selected. The TCR comes from a woman aged 25 to 39 in good health. This CDR3 is CASSLSSGSSTDTQYF. The CDR3 DNA is TGTGCCAGCAGCTTGTCTAGCGGGAGTAGCACAGATACGCAGTATTTT.